The present TCR beta chain was sequenced within a study of CD8+ T cells in alopecia areata. The wider study: Patients received oral tofacitinib, 5 to 10 mg twice daily, for moderate-to-severe alopecia areata.

Notes on this clone: No antigen is known for it.

cDNA prepared by RNA extraction and subsequent reverse transcription served as the template for sequencing. Method: immunoSEQ multiplex PCR; TCRdb's copy keeps in-frame clones and lacks some. The profile shows 270,000 or so clones, 55% to 70% of them singletons. Whole-study results and caveats: There were many expanded lesional clones persisting in scalp and blood during tofacitinib.

The treatment here: oral pan-JAK inhibitor, 5-10 mg twice daily. Alopecia areata patients gave lesional scalp punch biopsies and peripheral blood samples. Unmatched junction bases numbered 9, after V lost 4 bases and J lost 8 bases. Germline CDR1 is SGDLS and CDR2 is YYNGEE. The CDR3 totals 14 residues. The source is a human donor with alopecia areata. Source: CD4+ T cells sorted from blood, taken at week 24, from a patient treated with tofacitinib. The chain couples TRBV9 to TRBJ2-3; 8 bases are a match to TRBD2. CDR3 in amino acids: CASSTRTSTFTQYF. The CDR3, as DNA: TGTGCCAGCAGCACCAGGACTAGCACCTTTACGCAGTATTTT.